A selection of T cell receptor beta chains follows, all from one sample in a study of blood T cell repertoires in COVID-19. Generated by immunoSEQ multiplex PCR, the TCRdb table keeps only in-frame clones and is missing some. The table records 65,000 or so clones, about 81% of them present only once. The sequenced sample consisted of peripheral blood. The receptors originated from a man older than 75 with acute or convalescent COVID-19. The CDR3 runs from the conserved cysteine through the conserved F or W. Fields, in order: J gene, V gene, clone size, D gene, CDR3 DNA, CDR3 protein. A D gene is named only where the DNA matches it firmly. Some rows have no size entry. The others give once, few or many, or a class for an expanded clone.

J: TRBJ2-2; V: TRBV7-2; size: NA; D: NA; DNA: TGTGCCAGCAGCCACTATTCCGGGGAGCTGTTTTTT; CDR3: CASSHYSGELFF
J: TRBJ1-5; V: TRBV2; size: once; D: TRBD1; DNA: TGTGCCAGCACCTGGCAGGGGGCGGATCAGCCCCAGCATTTT; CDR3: CASTWQGADQPQHF
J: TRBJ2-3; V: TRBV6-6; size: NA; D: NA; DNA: TGTGCCAGCAGTAGGACTCAAAGCACAGATACGCAGTATTTT; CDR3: CASSRTQSTDTQYF
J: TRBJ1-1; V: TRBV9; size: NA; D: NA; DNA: TGTGCCAGCAGCGTTACAGGCGTTGAAGCTTTCTTT; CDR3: CASSVTGVEAFF
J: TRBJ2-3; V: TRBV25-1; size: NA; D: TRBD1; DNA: TGTGCCAGCGAGCCAGGGGACAGACTTTATCGAGATACGCAGTATTTT; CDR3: CASEPGDRLYRDTQYF
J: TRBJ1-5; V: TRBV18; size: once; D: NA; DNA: TGTGCCAGCTCACCCTCAGATAGCAATCAGCCCCAGCATTTT; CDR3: CASSPSDSNQPQHF
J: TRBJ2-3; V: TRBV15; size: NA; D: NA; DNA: TGTGCCACCAGCAGAGATTCAGGGAACGCAGATACGCAGTATTTT; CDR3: CATSRDSGNADTQYF
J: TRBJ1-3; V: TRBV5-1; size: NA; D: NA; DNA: TGCGCCAGCAGCTTGACCGCGTCTGGAAACACCATATATTTT; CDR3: CASSLTASGNTIYF
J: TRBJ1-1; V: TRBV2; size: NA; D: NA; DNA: TGTGCCAGCAGTGAAGCGCTTGGAGGACTGAACACTGAAGCTTTCTTT; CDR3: CASSEALGGLNTEAFF
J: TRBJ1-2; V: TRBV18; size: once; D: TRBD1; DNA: TGTGCCAGCTCACCAGATCAGGGGGATGGCTACACCTTC; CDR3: CASSPDQGDGYTF
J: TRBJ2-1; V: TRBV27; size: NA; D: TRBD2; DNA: TGTGCCAGCAGCAAACTAGCGGGGCCTGGTGAGCAGTTCTTC; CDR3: CASSKLAGPGEQFF
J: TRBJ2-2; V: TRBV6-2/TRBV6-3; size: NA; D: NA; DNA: TGTGCCAGCAGTTACCGGCTAGCGAACACCGGGGAGCTGTTTTTT; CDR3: CASSYRLANTGELFF
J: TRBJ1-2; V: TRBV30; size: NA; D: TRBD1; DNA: TGTGCCTGGAGTGTAACCCAGACAGGGGTCGGTGGCTACACCTTC; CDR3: CAWSVTQTGVGGYTF
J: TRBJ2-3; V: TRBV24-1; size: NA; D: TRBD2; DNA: TGTGCCACCAGTACTAGCGGGGGTCCAGATACGCAGTATTTT; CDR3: CATSTSGGPDTQYF
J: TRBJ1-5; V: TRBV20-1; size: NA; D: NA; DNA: TGCAGTGCTAGTGTGGTCAGGGGTAATCAGCCCCAGCATTTT; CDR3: CSASVVRGNQPQHF
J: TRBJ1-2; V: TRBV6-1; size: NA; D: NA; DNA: TGTGCCAGCAGTGAAGCGCCTAGACTCTTATACACCTTC; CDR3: CASSEAPRLLYTF
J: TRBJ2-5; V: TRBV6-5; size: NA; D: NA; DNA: TGTGCCACTTCTCGCCGGGACACCCTCCAAGAGACCCAGTACTTC; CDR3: CATSRRDTLQETQYF
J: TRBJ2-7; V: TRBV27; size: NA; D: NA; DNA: TGTGCCAGCAGTTTTAACTTATGGGGACTTCGAGAGCAGTACTTC; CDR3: CASSFNLWGLREQYF
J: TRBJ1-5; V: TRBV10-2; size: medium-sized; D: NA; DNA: TGCGCCAGCAGTGAGTCGCCAGGGAATAGCAATCAGCCCCAGCATTTT; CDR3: CASSESPGNSNQPQHF
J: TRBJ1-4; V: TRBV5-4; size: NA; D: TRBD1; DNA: TGTGCCAGCAGCTTTAGGACAGGGGATGAAAAACTGTTTTTT; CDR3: CASSFRTGDEKLFF